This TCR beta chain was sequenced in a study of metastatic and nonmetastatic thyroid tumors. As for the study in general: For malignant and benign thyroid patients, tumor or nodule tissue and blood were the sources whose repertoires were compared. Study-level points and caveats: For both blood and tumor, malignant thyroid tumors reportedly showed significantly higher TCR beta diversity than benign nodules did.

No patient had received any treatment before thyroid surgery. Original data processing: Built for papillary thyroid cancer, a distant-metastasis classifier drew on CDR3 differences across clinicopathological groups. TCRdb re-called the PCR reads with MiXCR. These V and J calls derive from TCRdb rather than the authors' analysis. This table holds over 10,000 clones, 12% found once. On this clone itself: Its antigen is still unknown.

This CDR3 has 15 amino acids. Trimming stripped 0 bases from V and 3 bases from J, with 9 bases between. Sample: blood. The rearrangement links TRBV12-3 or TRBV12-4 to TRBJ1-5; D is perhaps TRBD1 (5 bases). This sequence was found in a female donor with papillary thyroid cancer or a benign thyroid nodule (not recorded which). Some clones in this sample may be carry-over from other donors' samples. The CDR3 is CASSLATGDNQPQHF. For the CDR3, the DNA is TGTGCCAGCAGTTTAGCGACGGGGGACAATCAGCCCCAGCATTTT.